One sample yielded the 26 T cell receptor beta chains listed below, sequenced in a study of blood T cell repertoires in COVID-19 (dated by TCRdb to 2019 to 2021). Library method: the immunoSEQ multiplex PCR assay. Imported from immuneACCESS, the table was reduced by TCRdb to in-frame sequences with V and J called. These copies leave out some clones; in studies compared against another copy, an unresolved V gene accounts for under half, and the cause of the remainder is not known. Present in this sample are about 220,000 clones, 88% of which were seen just once. The ten largest make up roughly 14% of the sample. The material sequenced was PBMCs or T cells enriched from blood (not recorded which). The receptors come from a woman aged 45 to 65 with acute COVID-19.

V is TRBV5-1 and J is TRBJ2-2; maybe TRBD1 (6 bases). This CDR3 is built from 16 residues. Germline V gene data show CDR1 as SGHRS and CDR2 as YFSETQ. V lost 0 bases and J 5 bases, leaving 14 bases between the germline ends. The CDR3 reads CASSLVGQGTTGELFF. The CDR3 DNA reads TGCGCCAGCAGCTTGGTAGGGCAGGGGACGACCGGGGAGCTGTTTTTT.

The V call is TRBV7-9, the J call TRBJ2-7, with 8 bases matching TRBD2. Per the germline V gene, CDR1 is SEHNR and CDR2 is FQNEAQ (reference sequence). Trimming cost V 5 bases and J 2 bases; bases outside gene matches: 8. CDR3 size: 15 residues. As DNA, the CDR3 is TGTGCCAGCAGCCCCGGGGCGGGAGGAACCTACGAGCAGTACTTC. Protein: CASSPGAGGTYEQYF.

The chain couples TRBV27 to TRBJ1-2; TRBD1 might be the D (6 bases). The CDR3 covers 13 residues. Trimming removed 8 bases from V and 6 bases from J, with 16 bases in between. Per the germline V gene, CDR1 is MNHEY and CDR2 is SMNVEV (reference sequence). CDR3 in DNA: TGTGCCAGCCGACGGGCGGGGGCGAATGGCTACACCTTC. The encoded protein is CASRRAGANGYTF.

CDR3 residues: CATRNRGYNEQFF. Written as DNA, the CDR3 is TGTGCCACCAGGAACAGGGGGTACAATGAGCAGTTCTTC. The chain combines TRBV15 with TRBJ2-1, with 8 bases identical to TRBD1. The germline V gene encodes CDR1 LNHNV and CDR2 YYDKDF (reference sequence). The CDR3 length is 13 residues. Losses at the gene ends were 6 bases for V and 4 bases for J; bases not matched to a gene: 2.

V gene TRBV4-1 combines with J gene TRBJ2-7; 7 bases line up with TRBD1. The J segment lost 5 bases and the V segment lost 1 base, leaving 8 bases of the junction unmatched. This CDR3 comprises 15 residues. Germline V lookup: CDR1 MGHRA, CDR2 YSYEKL. The CDR3 region is CASSQGFQGVDEQYF. The CDR3 region has the DNA TGCGCCAGCAGCCAAGGGTTTCAGGGGGTCGACGAGCAGTACTTC.

The chain couples TRBV28 to TRBJ1-2; D gene uncertain. The V gene's germline CDR1 is MDHEN and CDR2 SYDVKM. This CDR3 spans 12 amino acids. With 7 bases removed from V and 1 base from J, the gap between germline ends came to 7 bases. The CDR3 reads CASTDHNYGYTF. DNA for the CDR3: TGTGCCAGCACAGATCATAACTATGGCTACACCTTC.

The chain combines TRBV28 with TRBJ2-7; 9 nucleotides agree with TRBD1. This CDR3 has 14 amino acids. The V gene end was trimmed by 5 bases and the J gene end by 6 bases; junction bases not matched to a gene: 8. Germline lookup yields CDR1 MDHEN and CDR2 SYDVKM. Written as DNA, the CDR3 is TGTGCCAGCAGTCTAACAGGGGGCGAGAGCGAGCAGTACTTC. Amino acids: CASSLTGGESEQYF.

This clone was found once. The V gene is TRBV7-2, the J gene TRBJ2-2; 9 nucleotides match TRBD2. Trimming took 0 bases from V and 7 from J; bases not matched to a gene: 3. This CDR3 has 15 amino acids. CDR1 is SGHTA, CDR2 FQGNSA, per germline. The DNA of the CDR3 is TGTGCCAGCAGCTTAGCAGCGGGAGGCAGCGGGGAGCTGTTTTTT. As protein: CASSLAAGGSGELFF.

The V call is TRBV4-2, the J call TRBJ2-5; 8 nucleotides line up with TRBD2. The CDR3 is made up of 14 amino acids. Trimming cost V 4 bases and J 5 bases; bases outside gene matches: 6. CDR1 and CDR2 (germline): LGHNA, YNFKEQ. In nucleotides, the CDR3 is TGTGCCAGCAGCCGGGAAGCGGGAGTGGAGACCCAGTACTTC. This encodes CASSREAGVETQYF.

The chain employs TRBV19 and TRBJ1-3; the match to TRBD1 covers 9 bases. The CDR3 extends over 15 amino acids. Trimming removed 6 bases from V and 11 bases from J; junction bases left unmatched: 14. The germline CDR1 and CDR2 sequences are LNHDA and SQIVND (reference sequence). CDR3: CASRTGTGRIPAIYF. CDR3 bases: TGTGCCAGTAGAACCGGGACAGGGAGGATCCCAGCCATATATTTT.

The V call is TRBV6-5, the J call TRBJ1-3, with D perhaps TRBD1 (6 bases). Trimming took 2 bases from V and 8 from J, leaving 10 bases between them. CDR3 length: 13 residues. CDR1 is MNHEY, CDR2 SVGAGI, per germline. This CDR3 is CASSYNRVDTIYF. CDR3 nucleotides: TGTGCCAGCAGTTACAACAGGGTGGACACCATATATTTT.

This clone was observed a few times. The chain couples TRBV29-1 to TRBJ2-7; TRBD2 might be the D (6 bases). Trimming took 7 bases from V and 2 from J, leaving 15 bases between them. Germline assignment: CDR1 SQVTM and CDR2 ANQGSEA. This CDR3 spans 13 amino acids. Written as DNA, the CDR3 is TGCAGCGCCGGGAGTGGAGAAGCCTACGAGCAGTACTTC. This codes for CSAGSGEAYEQYF.

CDR3 coding DNA: TGCGCCAGCAGCCCCACAGGAAACCCGAACACTGAAGCTTTCTTT. It translates to CASSPTGNPNTEAFF. The chain recombines TRBV4-3 with TRBJ1-1; weak D call: TRBD1 (5 bases). The CDR3 extends over 15 amino acids. Between the trimmed V and J ends, which lost 4 bases and 1 base, there was a span of 13 bases. Germline V gene data show CDR1 as LGHNA and CDR2 as YSLEER.

This rearrangement joins TRBV2 to TRBJ2-1, with a possible D match to TRBD2 (5 bases). V gave up 7 bases and J gave up 4 bases, with 11 bases separating them. The CDR3 has 13 residues. Germline values: CDR1 SNHLY, CDR2 FYNNEI. The CDR3 sequence: CASNLASYNEQFF. In DNA, the CDR3 is TGTGCCAGCAACCTAGCATCGTACAATGAGCAGTTCTTC. Full variable domain (remainder filled in from reference TRBV2 and TRBJ2-1): EPEVTQTPSHQVTQMGQEVILRCVPISNHLYFYWYRQILGQKVEFLVSFYNNEISEKSEIFDDQFSVERPDGSNFTLKIRSTKLEDSAMYFCASNLASYNEQFFGPGTRLTVL.

J is TRBJ1-6 and V is TRBV18; the match to TRBD1 covers 8 bases. J gave up 5 bases and V 3 bases, and 6 bases lay outside the gene matches. This CDR3 has 16 residues. Germline V gene lookup returns CDR1 KGHSH and CDR2 LQKENI. Here the CDR3 reads CASSPSLTGDNSPLHF. CDR3 nucleotides: TGTGCCAGCTCACCCTCCTTGACAGGGGATAATTCACCCCTCCACTTT.

The V and J genes are TRBV9 and TRBJ2-3; 8 bases fit TRBD1. Germline CDR1 SGDLS, CDR2 YYNGEE. The CDR3 is 14 residues long. Losses at the gene ends were 3 bases for V and 4 bases for J; bases not matched to a gene: 4. CDR3 region: CASSAGQGPDTQYF. CDR3 DNA: TGTGCCAGCAGCGCAGGACAGGGTCCAGATACGCAGTATTTT.

V and J are TRBV6-5 and TRBJ2-2, with 10 bases identical to TRBD2. CDR3 size: 15 residues. The ends lost 4 bases at V and 3 bases at J; junction bases unmatched: 2. Germline V gene sequence: CDR1 MNHEY, CDR2 SVGAGI. The CDR3 spells CASSLLAGHTGELFF. The CDR3 nucleotides read TGTGCCAGCAGTTTACTAGCGGGACACACCGGGGAGCTGTTTTTT.

V usage is TRBV7-9 and J usage is TRBJ2-1; TRBD2 aligns across 7 bases. Trimming cost V 2 bases and J 6 bases; bases outside gene matches: 7. Germline V CDR1 and CDR2: SEHNR, FQNEAQ (reference sequence). The CDR3 runs to 15 residues. The CDR3 reads CASSLLGEGPNEQFF. CDR3 DNA: TGTGCCAGCAGCTTATTGGGGGAGGGCCCCAATGAGCAGTTCTTC. Supplemented by reference TRBV7-9 and TRBJ2-1, the full variable domain reads DTGVSQNPRHKITKRGQNVTFRCDPISEHNRLYWYRQTLGQGPEFLTYFQNEAQLEKSRLLSDRFSAERPKGSFSTLEIQRTEQGDSAMYLCASSLLGEGPNEQFFGPGTRLTVL.

The chain recombines TRBV7-3 with TRBJ2-5, with D tentatively TRBD2 (7 bases). CDR1 is SGHTA, CDR2 FQGTGA, per germline. Between the trimmed V and J ends, which lost 5 bases and 5 bases, there was a span of 18 bases. The CDR3 sequence is 15 residues long. The chain's CDR3 is CASSPSGGAIETQYF. Here the CDR3 DNA reads TGTGCCAGCAGCCCTTCGGGGGGCGCGATTGAGACCCAGTACTTC.

The gene calls are TRBV5-6 and TRBJ1-2; D unclear. V lost 5 bases and J lost 4, with 9 bases in between. Germline lookup yields CDR1 SGHDT and CDR2 YYEEEE. The CDR3 has 12 residues. The CDR3 here is CASSMSSYGYTF. The CDR3 nucleotides are TGTGCCAGCAGTATGTCGAGCTATGGCTACACCTTC. Looking up the rest from reference TRBV5-6 and TRBJ1-2 gives the full variable domain: DAGVTQSPTHLIKTRGQQVTLRCSPKSGHDTVSWYQQALGQGPQFIFQYYEEEERQRGNFPDRFSGHQFPNYSSELNVNALLLGDSALYLCASSMSSYGYTFGSGTRLTVV.

This sequence joins TRBV28 and TRBJ2-7; TRBD1 matches 7 bases. The CDR3 is 16 amino acids. With 2 bases clipped from V and 9 bases from J, the junction kept 16 bases outside the gene matches. CDR1 is MDHEN and CDR2 is SYDVKM in the germline V gene. CDR3 sequence (DNA): TGTGCCAGCAGTTTACACCGGGACAGTCCGTACCAAGGGCAGTACTTC. Its translation is CASSLHRDSPYQGQYF.

The chain employs TRBV19 and TRBJ2-2, with a tentative D call TRBD2 (6 bases). This CDR3 is 17 amino acids long. Germline assignment: CDR1 LNHDA and CDR2 SQIVND (reference sequence). V was shortened by 5 bases and J by 2 bases, with 18 bases between the two germline ends. The CDR3 nucleotides are TGTGCCAGTAGTTTCCACACCGGGACTCCTAACACCGGGGAGCTGTTTTTT. Amino acid sequence: CASSFHTGTPNTGELFF.

J is TRBJ2-1 and V is TRBV19; the D gene is possibly TRBD2 (7 bases). The CDR3 sequence is 16 residues long. Looked up from germline, CDR1 is LNHDA and CDR2 is SQIVND (reference sequence). V lost 4 bases to trimming and J lost 8 bases, with 21 bases between them. The chain's CDR3 is CASSTQGTISGHEQFF. For the CDR3, the DNA is TGTGCCAGTAGTACTCAGGGGACTATTTCTGGTCATGAGCAGTTCTTC.

DNA for the CDR3: TGTGCCATCAGTGAGCCAGGGACTAGCGGGGAAGAGACCCAGTACTTC. Protein sequence: CAISEPGTSGEETQYF. V usage is TRBV10-3 and J usage is TRBJ2-5; 13 bases fit TRBD2. The CDR3 consists of 16 residues. The V gene end was trimmed by 2 bases and the J gene end by 3 bases; junction bases not matched to a gene: 3. Germline loops: CDR1 ENHRY, CDR2 SYGVKD.

This clone was recorded only once. The V call is TRBV6-5, the J call TRBJ1-6; TRBD1 might be the D (6 bases). The CDR3 is 14 amino acids. From germline, CDR1 is MNHEY and CDR2 SVGAGI. Deletions cut 2 bases from V and 7 bases from J, with 9 bases between. The CDR3 DNA reads as TGTGCCAGCAGTTACGGGGGCGCGAATTCACCCCTCCACTTT. Translated, it gives CASSYGGANSPLHF.

The chain joins TRBV11-2 to TRBJ1-4; 12 nucleotides line up with TRBD1. Germline loops: CDR1 SGHAT, CDR2 FQNNGV. The CDR3 is 15 residues long. The V segment lost 3 bases and the J segment 8 bases; nucleotides outside the gene matches: 4. The CDR3 sequence is CASSFPGTGGEKLFF. CDR3 coding DNA: TGTGCCAGCAGCTTCCCCGGGACAGGGGGCGAAAAACTGTTTTTT.